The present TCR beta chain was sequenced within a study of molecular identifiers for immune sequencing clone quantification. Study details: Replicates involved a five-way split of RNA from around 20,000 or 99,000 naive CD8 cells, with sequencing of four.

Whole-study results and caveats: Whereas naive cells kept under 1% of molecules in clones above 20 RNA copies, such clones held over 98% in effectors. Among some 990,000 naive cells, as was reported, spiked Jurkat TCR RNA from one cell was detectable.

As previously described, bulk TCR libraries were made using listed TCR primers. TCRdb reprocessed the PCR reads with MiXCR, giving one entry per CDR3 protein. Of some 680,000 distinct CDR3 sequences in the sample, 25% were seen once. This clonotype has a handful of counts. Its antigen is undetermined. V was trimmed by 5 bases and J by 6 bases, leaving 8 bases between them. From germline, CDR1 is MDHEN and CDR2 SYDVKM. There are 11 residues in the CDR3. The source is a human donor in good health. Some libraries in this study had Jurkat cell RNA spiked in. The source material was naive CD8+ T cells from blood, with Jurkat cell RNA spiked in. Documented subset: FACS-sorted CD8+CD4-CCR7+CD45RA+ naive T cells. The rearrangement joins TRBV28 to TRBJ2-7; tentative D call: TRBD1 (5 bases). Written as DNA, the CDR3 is TGTGCCAGCAGTCGGACAATCGAGCAGTACTTC. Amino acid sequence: CASSRTIEQYF.